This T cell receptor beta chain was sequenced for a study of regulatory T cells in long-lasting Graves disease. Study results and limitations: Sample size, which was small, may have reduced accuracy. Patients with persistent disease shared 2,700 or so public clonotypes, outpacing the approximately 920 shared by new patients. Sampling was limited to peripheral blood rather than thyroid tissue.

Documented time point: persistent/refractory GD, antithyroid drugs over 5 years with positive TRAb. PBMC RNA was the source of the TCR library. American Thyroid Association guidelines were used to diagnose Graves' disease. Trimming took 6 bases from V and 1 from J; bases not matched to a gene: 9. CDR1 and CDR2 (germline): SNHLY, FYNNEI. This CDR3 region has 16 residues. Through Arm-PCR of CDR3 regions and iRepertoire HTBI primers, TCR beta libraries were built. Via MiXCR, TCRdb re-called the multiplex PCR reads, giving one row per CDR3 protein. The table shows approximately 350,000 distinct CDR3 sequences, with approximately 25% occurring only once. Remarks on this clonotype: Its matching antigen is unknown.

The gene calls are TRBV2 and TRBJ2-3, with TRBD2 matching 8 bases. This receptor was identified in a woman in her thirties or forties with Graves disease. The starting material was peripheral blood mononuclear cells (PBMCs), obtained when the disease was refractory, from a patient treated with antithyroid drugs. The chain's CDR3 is CASRKSSGSRTDTQYF. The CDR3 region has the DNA TGTGCCAGCAGAAAGTCAAGCGGGAGTCGCACAGATACGCAGTATTTT.